What follows is one T cell receptor beta chain and its context. Its cognate antigen has yet to be identified. No base qualities exist here, and no much larger clone lies one base off it. TCRbeta CDR3 regions were amplified from genomic DNA by means of the immunoSEQ Assay, a bias-controlled multiplex PCR. As for how the authors treated the data: The number of nucleated cells in each sample was estimated by amplification of reference gene primers within the assay. To quantify the absolute abundance of each unique TCRbeta CDR3 rearrangement, sequence reads were collapsed and filtered. For each sample, productive Simpson clonality was calculated as the square root of Simpson's diversity index across productive rearrangements. TCRdb took this table from immuneACCESS and kept in-frame rearrangements with V and J called. Such tables lack part of the clones; where checked against another copy, unresolved V genes explain under half of the gap, and the rest is unexplained. V, J and clone size are those of that table, while D and trimming were read from the DNA. This sample holds around 250,000 clones; 70% to 90% were observed only once. Together, the top ten hold roughly a sixth of the sample.

This specimen comes from a study of blood T cell repertoires in COVID-19 (dated by TCRdb to between 2020 and 2021). The study in broad terms: The collaborator samples originated in the United States, Italy and Spain and spanned the acute and convalescent phases of COVID-19. The material from the prospective study consisted of cDNA or gDNA derived from T cells, B-cell-depleted T cells, or PBMCs. Subjects who had been exposed to COVID-19, were actively infected with it, or had recovered from it provided the deeply sampled blood TCRbeta repertoires that made up the dataset. The repertoires were made available in a free public database intended to serve as a resource for research on the immune response to SARS-CoV-2. Samples came from the ongoing ImmuneRACE study (first 160 participants) plus 1,254 subjects from 6 global collaborators. The sample metadata nearly always contained a de-identified subject ID, COVID-19 status, age in years and sex. Where available, HLA class I and class II types were obtained from metadata supplied by the sample provider rather than from assay-based typing. What the research found in general, with its limitations: How much clinical and demographic metadata was included differed by source and by participant, and the metadata was provided uncurated.

Enrolling through a virtual design, the prospective study's participants ranged in age from roughly 18 to 89 years and lived across roughly 23 United States geographic areas. In the prospective study, cohorts were assigned on the basis of participant-reported clinical history obtained from a screening survey and a study questionnaire. Recovered participants in ImmuneRACE Cohort 3 were defined by two consecutive negative NP/OP PCR tests, clearance by a healthcare professional, or resolution of symptoms. Mobile phlebotomists in the prospective study collected whole blood, serum and a nasopharyngeal or oropharyngeal swab from every participant. Over a roughly two-month period, participants in the prospective study had the option of providing additional blood draws and questionnaires. Prospective study blood samples were shipped either frozen or at room temperature before DNA extraction. The CDR3 runs 13 residues from the cysteine to the phenylalanine. CDR3 DNA is the only sequence kept; it has 39 bases, read in frame from the first base.

The specimen was PBMCs or T cells enriched from blood (not recorded which). This TCR was sampled from a man between 18 and 29 years old who had recovered from COVID-19. The chain uses TRBV21-1 and TRBJ2-3; TRBD2, as called in the table, went unchecked against the DNA. TRBV21-1 represents a pseudogene. This receptor carries the CDR3 CASFGGSTDTQYF. The bases read TGTGCCAGCTTCGGGGGTAGCACAGATACGCAGTATTTT.